This T cell receptor beta chain is from a study of CD8+CD57+ T cells in acquired aplastic anemia. The patients chosen for sequencing had shown expansion of CD8+CD57+ cells (detected by flow cytometry). TCR beta VDJ and CDR3 profiling used genomic DNA as template. TCRdb analysed the reads with MiXCR anew, one entry per CDR3 protein. The data show 100,000 to 150,000 distinct CDR3 sequences, approximately 40% seen once. The study, taken as a whole, reports: Fewer than 30 CD8+ CDR3 sequences were shared between patients and controls.

About this clonotype itself: What it binds is unknown.

CDR3 size: 14 residues. Germline CDR1 SGHTA, CDR2 FQGTGA. The V gene lost 7 bases and the J gene lost 8 bases, with 15 bases spanning the gap. The receptor was isolated from a human donor with aplastic anemia. Specimen: sorted CD4+, CD8+, or CD8+CD57+ T cells (not recorded which) from PBMCs. The J gene is TRBJ1-6, the V gene TRBV7-3; D remains ambiguous. CDR3 region: CASTEQSSYSPLHF. DNA of the CDR3: TGTGCCAGCACTGAACAGTCCTCATATTCACCCCTCCACTTT.